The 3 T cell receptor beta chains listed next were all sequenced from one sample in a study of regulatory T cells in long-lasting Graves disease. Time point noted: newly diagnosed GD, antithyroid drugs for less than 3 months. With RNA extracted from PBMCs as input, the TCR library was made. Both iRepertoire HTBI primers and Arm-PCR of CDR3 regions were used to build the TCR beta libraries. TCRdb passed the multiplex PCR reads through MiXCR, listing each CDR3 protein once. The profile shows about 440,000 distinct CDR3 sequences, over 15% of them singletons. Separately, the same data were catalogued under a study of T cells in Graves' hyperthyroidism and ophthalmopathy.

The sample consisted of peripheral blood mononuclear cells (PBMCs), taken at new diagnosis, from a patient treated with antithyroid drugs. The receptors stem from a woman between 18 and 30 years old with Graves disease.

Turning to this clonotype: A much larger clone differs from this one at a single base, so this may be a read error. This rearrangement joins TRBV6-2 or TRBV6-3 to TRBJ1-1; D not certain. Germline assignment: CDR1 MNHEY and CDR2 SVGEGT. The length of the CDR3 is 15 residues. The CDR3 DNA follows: TGTGCCAGCAGTGAAGTTCGGGCCGTGAGGACTGTAGCTTTCTTT. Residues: CASSEVRAVRTVAFF.

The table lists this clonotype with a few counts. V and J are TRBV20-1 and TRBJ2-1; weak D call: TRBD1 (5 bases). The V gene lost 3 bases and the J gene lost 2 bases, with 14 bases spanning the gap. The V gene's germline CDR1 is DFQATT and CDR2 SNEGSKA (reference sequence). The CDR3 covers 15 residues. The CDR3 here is CSARQGGKPYNEQFF. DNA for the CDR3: TGCAGTGCTAGGCAGGGTGGGAAACCCTACAATGAGCAGTTCTTC.

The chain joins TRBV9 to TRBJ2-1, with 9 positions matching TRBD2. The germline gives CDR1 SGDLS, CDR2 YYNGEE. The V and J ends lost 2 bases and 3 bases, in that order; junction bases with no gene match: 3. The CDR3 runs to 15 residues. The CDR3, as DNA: TGTGCCAGCAGCGTTGCGGGAGGGCGCTACAATGAGCAGTTCTTC. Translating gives CASSVAGGRYNEQFF.